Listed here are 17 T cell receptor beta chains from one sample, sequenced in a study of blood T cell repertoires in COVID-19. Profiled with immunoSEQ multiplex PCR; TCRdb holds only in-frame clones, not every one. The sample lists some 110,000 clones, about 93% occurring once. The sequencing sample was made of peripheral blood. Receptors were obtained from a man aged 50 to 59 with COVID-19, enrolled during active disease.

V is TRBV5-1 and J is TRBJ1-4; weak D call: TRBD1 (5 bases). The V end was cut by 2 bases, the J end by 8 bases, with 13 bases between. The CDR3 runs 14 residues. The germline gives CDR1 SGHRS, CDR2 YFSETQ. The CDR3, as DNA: TGCGCCAGCAGCTTAGGGGTAATGGGAGAAAAACTGTTTTTT. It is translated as CASSLGVMGEKLFF.

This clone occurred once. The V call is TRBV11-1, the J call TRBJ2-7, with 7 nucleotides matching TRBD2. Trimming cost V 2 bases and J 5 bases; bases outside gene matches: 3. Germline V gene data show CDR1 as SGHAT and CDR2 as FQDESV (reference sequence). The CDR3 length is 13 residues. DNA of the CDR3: TGTGCCAGCAGCTTATGGGGGGGGAACGAGCAGTACGTC. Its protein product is CASSLWGGNEQYV.

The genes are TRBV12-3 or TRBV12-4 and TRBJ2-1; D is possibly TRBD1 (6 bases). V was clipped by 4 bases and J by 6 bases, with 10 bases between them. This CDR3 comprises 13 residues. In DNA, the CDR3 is TGTGCCAGCAGTTCACTGACAGGCAATGAGCAGTTCTTC. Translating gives CASSSLTGNEQFF.

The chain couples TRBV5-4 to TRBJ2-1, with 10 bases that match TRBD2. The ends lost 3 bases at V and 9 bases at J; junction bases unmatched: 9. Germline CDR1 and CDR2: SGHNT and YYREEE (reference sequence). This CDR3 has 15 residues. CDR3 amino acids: CASSSSGTSVGEQFF. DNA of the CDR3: TGTGCCAGCAGCTCGTCCGGGACTAGCGTTGGTGAGCAGTTCTTC. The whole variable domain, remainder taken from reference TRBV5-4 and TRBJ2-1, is ETGVTQSPTHLIKTRGQQVTLRCSSQSGHNTVSWYQQALGQGPQFIFQYYREEENGRGNFPPRFSGLQFPNYSSELNVNALELDDSALYLCASSSSGTSVGEQFFGPGTRLTVL.

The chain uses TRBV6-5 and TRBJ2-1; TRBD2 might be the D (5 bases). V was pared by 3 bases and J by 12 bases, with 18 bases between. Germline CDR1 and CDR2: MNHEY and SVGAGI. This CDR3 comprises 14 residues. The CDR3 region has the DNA TGTGCCAGCAGTTATTTGACTATCGCAACCCCGCAGTTCTTC. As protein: CASSYLTIATPQFF.

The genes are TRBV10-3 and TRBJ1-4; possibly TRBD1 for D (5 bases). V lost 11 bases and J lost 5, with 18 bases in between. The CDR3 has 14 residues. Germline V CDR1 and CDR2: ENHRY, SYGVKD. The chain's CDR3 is CASGERGGNEKLFF. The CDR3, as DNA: TGTGCCTCCGGGGAGAGGGGAGGAAATGAAAAACTGTTTTTT.

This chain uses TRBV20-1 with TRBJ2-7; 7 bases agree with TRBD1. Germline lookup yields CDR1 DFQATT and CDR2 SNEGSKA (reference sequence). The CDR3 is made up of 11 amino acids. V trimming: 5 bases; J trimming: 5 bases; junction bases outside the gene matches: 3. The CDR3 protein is CSAWDSHEQYF. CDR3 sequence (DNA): TGCAGTGCTTGGGACAGCCACGAGCAGTACTTC.

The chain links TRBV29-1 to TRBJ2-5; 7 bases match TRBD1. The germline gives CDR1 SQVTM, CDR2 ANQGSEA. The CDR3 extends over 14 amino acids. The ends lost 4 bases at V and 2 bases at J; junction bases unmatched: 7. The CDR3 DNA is TGCAGCGTTGGGCCCCGGGACAGACAAGAGACCCAGTACTTC. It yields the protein CSVGPRDRQETQYF.

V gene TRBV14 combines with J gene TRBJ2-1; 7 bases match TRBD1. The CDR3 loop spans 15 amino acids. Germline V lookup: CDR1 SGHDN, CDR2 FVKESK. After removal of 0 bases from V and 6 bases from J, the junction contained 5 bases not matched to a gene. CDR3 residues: CASSQETGISNEQFF. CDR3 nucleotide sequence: TGTGCCAGCAGCCAAGAGACAGGGATCAGCAATGAGCAGTTCTTC.

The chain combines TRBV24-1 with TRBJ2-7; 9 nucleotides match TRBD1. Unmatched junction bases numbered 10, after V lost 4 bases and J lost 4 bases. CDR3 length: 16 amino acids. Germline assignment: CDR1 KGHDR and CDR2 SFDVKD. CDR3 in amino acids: CATSETPGQGTYEQYF. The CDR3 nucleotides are TGTGCCACCAGTGAGACTCCGGGACAGGGTACGTACGAGCAGTACTTC.

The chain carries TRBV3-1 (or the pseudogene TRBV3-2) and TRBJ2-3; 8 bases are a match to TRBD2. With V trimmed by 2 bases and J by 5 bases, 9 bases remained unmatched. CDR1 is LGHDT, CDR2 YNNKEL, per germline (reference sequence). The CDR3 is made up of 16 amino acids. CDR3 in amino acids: CASSQFSREGRDTQYF. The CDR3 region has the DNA TGTGCCAGCAGCCAATTTTCACGGGAGGGGAGAGATACGCAGTATTTT.

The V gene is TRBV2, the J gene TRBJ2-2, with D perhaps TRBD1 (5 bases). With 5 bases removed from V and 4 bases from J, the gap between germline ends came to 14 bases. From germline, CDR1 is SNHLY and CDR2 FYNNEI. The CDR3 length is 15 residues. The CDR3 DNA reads TGTGCCAGCAGTCTACTCAGGGCCGGCACCGGGGAGCTGTTTTTT. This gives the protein CASSLLRAGTGELFF.

The CDR3 loop reads CASSQDPYRDRGGYTF. CDR3 DNA: TGTGCCAGCAGCCAAGATCCCTATCGGGACAGGGGCGGCTACACCTTC. The V call is TRBV14, the J call TRBJ1-2, with TRBD1 matching 10 bases. CDR1 is SGHDN, CDR2 FVKESK, per germline. The junction had 9 bases not matched to a gene; V was cut back by 0 bases and J by 8 bases. This CDR3 is 16 amino acids long.

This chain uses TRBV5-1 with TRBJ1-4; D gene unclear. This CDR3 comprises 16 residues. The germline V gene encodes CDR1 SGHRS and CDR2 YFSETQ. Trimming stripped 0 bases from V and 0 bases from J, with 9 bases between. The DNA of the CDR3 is TGCGCCAGCAGCTTGGGACATGGTGCAACTAATGAAAAACTGTTTTTT. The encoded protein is CASSLGHGATNEKLFF.

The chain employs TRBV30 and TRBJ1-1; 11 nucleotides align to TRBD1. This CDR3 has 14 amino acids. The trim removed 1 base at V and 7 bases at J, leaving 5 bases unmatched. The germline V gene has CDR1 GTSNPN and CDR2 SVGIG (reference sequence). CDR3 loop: CAWSAGTGGSEAFF. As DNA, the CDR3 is TGTGCCTGGAGTGCCGGGACAGGGGGGAGTGAAGCTTTCTTT.

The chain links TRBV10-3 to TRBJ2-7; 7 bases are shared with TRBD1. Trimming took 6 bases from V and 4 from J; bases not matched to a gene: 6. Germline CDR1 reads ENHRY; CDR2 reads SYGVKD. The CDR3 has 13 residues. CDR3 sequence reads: CAIREDREYEQYV. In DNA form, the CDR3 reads TGTGCCATCAGGGAAGACAGGGAGTACGAGCAGTACGTC.

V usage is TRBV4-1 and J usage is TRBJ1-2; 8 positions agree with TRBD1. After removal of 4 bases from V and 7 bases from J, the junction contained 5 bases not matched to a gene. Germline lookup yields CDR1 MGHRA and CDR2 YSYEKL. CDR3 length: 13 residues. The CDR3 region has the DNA TGCGCCAGCAGCCCCACAGGGGGTGGTGGCTACACCTTC. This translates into CASSPTGGGGYTF.